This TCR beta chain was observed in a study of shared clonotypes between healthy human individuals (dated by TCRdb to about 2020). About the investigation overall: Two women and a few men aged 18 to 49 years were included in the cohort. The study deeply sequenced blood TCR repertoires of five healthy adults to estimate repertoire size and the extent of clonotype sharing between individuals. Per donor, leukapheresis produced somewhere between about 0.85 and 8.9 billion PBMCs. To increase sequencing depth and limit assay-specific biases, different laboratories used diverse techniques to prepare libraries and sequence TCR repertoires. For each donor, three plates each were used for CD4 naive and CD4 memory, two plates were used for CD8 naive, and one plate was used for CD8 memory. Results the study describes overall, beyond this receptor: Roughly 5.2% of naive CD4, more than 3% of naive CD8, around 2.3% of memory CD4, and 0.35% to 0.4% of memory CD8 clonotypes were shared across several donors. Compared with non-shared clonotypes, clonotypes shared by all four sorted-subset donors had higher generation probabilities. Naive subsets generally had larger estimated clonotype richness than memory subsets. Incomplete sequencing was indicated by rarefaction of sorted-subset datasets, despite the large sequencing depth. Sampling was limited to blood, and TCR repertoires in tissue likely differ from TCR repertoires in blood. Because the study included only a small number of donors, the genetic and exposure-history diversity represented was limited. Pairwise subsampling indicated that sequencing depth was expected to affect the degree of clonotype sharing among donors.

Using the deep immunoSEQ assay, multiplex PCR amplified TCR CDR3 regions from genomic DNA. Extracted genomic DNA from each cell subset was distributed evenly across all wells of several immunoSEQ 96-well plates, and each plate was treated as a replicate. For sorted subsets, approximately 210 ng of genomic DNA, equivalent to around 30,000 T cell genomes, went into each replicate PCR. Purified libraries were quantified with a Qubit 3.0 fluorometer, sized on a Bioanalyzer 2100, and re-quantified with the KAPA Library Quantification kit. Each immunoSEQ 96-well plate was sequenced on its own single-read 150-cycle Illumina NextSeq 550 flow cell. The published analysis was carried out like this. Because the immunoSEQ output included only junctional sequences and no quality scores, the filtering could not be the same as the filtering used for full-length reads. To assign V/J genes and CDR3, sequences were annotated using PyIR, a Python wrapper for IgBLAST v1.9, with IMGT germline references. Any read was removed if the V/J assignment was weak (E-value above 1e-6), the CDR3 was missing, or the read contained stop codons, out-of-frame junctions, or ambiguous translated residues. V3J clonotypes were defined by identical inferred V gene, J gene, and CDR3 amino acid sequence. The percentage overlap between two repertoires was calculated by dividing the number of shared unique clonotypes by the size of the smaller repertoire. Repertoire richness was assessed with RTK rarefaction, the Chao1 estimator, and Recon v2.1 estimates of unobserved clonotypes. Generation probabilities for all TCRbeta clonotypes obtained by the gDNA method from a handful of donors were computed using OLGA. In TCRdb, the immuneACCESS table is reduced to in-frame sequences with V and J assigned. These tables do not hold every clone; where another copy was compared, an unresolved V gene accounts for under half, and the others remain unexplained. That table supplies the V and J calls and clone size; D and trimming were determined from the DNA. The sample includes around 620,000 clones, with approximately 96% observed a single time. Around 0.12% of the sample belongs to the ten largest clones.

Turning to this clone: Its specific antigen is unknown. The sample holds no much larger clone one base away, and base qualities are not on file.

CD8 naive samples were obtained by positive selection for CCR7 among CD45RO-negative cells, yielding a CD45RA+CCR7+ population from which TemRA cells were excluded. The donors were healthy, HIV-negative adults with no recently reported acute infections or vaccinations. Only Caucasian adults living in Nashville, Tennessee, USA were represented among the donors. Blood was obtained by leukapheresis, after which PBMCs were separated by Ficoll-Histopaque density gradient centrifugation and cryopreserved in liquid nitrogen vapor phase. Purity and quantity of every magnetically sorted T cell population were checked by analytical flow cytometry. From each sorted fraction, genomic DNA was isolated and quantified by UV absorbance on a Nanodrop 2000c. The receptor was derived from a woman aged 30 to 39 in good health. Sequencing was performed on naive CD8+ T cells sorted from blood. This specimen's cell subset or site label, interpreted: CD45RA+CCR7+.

The nucleotides read TGTGCCAGCAGCTTGGGCGTAGGACCTACCTACGAGCAGTACTTC. It translates to CASSLGVGPTYEQYF. The rearranged chain carries TRBV5-6 and TRBJ2-7, with no confident D gene call. Trimming costs V 0 bases and J 2 bases, and their ends lie 12 bases apart. CDR1 is given as SGHDT and CDR2 as YYEEEE, both from the germline V gene. The CDR3 measures 15 amino acids from cysteine to phenylalanine. Solely the CDR3 DNA is kept, with 45 bases framed from the first base.